The entry that follows covers one TCR beta chain sequence. Its antigen is as yet unknown. The data originate from a study of cytomegalovirus exposure and HLA in healthy donors. Primers for the PCR totalled 60 Vbeta and 13 Jbeta. Repertoires were generated with immunoSEQ multiplex PCR, while TCRdb's copy carries only in-frame clones and drops some. Among 95,000 to 110,000 clones listed, 66% were seen once. CDR1 SGHNT and CDR2 YYREEE come from the germline V gene (reference sequence). The ends were cut back, 4 bases at V and 0 bases at J, with 14 bases in the middle. The length of the CDR3 is 16 residues. Study conclusions and caveats: Later work found most CMV-associated TCR beta chains apparently HLA-restricted. In a later analysis, V- and J-gene trimming of beta chains associated with a DCLRE1C missense variant, replicated independently.

Input material: PBMCs. The V and J genes are TRBV5-4 and TRBJ2-4, with D unresolved. This TCR was recovered from a woman aged 45-59 years in good health and CMV-seronegative. The CDR3 DNA follows: TGTGCCAGCAGCCCACCTGGAGACCTAGCCAAAAACATTCAGTACTTC. It specifies CASSPPGDLAKNIQYF. The full variable domain, rest sourced from reference TRBV5-4 and TRBJ2-4, is ETGVTQSPTHLIKTRGQQVTLRCSSQSGHNTVSWYQQALGQGPQFIFQYYREEENGRGNFPPRFSGLQFPNYSSELNVNALELDDSALYLCASSPPGDLAKNIQYFGAGTRLSVL.